Shown below are 15 T cell receptor beta chains from a single sample sequenced in a study of T cells in Graves' hyperthyroidism and ophthalmopathy (dated by TCRdb to the late 2010s). Library method: multiplex PCR. These reads were obtained on an Illumina HiSeq 2000. The TCR beta CDR3 regions were amplified from RNA transcripts. A first-round RT-PCR of the TCR CDR3 used the HTBI primer set with the Qiagen OneStep RT-PCR kit. The raw public data were reprocessed by TCRdb itself: fastp quality trimming at Q25, MiXCR clonotype calling, in-frame beta chains only. Entries that share a CDR3 protein sequence are merged under the most common genes and DNA. Within this sample are under 400,000 distinct CDR3 sequences, with 15% to 20% of them counted one time only. The ten largest account for roughly a sixth of the sample. Source material: blood. These receptors were obtained from a middle-aged woman with Graves' ophthalmopathy.

The V gene is TRBV2, the J gene TRBJ1-1, with D unclear. The CDR3 sequence is 14 residues long. Germline CDR1 SNHLY, CDR2 FYNNEI. With 6 bases removed from V and 1 base from J, the gap between germline ends came to 12 bases. CDR3 in amino acids: CASRRSTENTEAFF. CDR3 coding DNA: TGTGCCAGCAGAAGGAGTACGGAGAACACTGAAGCTTTCTTT.

This clonotype appeared many times. One end of the junction is discordant with germline, which a read error may explain. The chain's CDR3 is CASSLNSYEQYF. For the CDR3, the DNA is TGTGCCAGCAGCTTAAACTCCTACGAGCAGTACTTC. The chain combines TRBV5-1 with TRBJ2-7, with D hard to call. Germline CDR1 SGHRS, CDR2 YFSETQ. This CDR3 is 12 amino acids long.

The sample holds many counts of this clonotype. V is TRBV12-3 or TRBV12-4 and J is TRBJ2-5, with D possibly being TRBD1 (6 bases). The germline V and J ends were trimmed by 7 bases and 5 bases, with 8 bases remaining between them. The CDR3 runs to 11 residues. CDR3 sequence: CASTQGETQYF. For the CDR3, the DNA is TGTGCCAGCACCCAGGGGGAGACCCAGTACTTC.

Many counts were recorded for this clonotype. The genes are TRBV5-6 and TRBJ2-7, with TRBD2 as a possible D gene (5 bases). With 5 bases removed from V and 2 bases from J, the gap between germline ends came to 17 bases. This CDR3 has 15 residues. CDR1 is SGHDT and CDR2 is YYEEEE in the germline V gene. The CDR3 DNA follows: TGTGCCAGCAGTTTACGGGTCAGCGGTCCCTACGAGCAGTACTTC. The encoded protein is CASSLRVSGPYEQYF. The variable domain in full, completed from reference TRBV5-6 and TRBJ2-7, reads DAGVTQSPTHLIKTRGQQVTLRCSPKSGHDTVSWYQQALGQGPQFIFQYYEEEERQRGNFPDRFSGHQFPNYSSELNVNALLLGDSALYLCASSLRVSGPYEQYFGPGTRLTVT.

This clonotype was counted many times. The rearrangement links TRBV20-1 to TRBJ1-5, with unresolved D. This CDR3 has 15 residues. Germline V lookup: CDR1 DFQATT, CDR2 SNEGSKA (reference sequence). Trimming left V 3 bases short and J 10 bases short, with 22 bases between. The CDR3 spells CSARIVGSVGGPQHF. CDR3 bases: TGCAGTGCTAGGATCGTAGGTTCGGTCGGCGGACCCCAGCATTTT.

At least ten counts were recorded for this clonotype. The chain is built from TRBV7-9 and TRBJ2-2; possibly TRBD1 for D (5 bases). CDR1 is SEHNR, CDR2 FQNEAQ, per germline (reference sequence). Trimming removed 8 bases at V and 3 bases at J, with 13 bases between. This CDR3 region has 14 residues. CDR3 nucleotides: TGTGCCAGCGTGGGGCAGGCAGACACCGGGGAGCTGTTTTTT. It specifies CASVGQADTGELFF.

This clonotype was seen repeatedly, ten times or more. V is TRBV11-2 and J is TRBJ2-5, with D perhaps matching TRBD1 or TRBD2 (6 bases each). Germline V CDR1 and CDR2: SGHAT, FQNNGV. V was pared by 1 base and J by 5 bases, with 14 bases between. CDR3 size: 15 residues. Here the CDR3 reads CASSLVGGREETQYF. The CDR3 DNA reads as TGTGCCAGCAGCTTAGTTGGGGGGCGCGAGGAGACCCAGTACTTC.

This clonotype appeared many times. The chain combines TRBV5-1 with TRBJ1-1; the D is unclear. The V and J ends lost 4 bases and 1 base respectively, with 14 bases between them. Germline lookup yields CDR1 SGHRS and CDR2 YFSETQ. The CDR3 length is 15 residues. The CDR3 protein is CASSEETPWNTEAFF. The DNA for the CDR3 is TGCGCCAGCAGCGAAGAGACTCCATGGAACACTGAAGCTTTCTTT.

This clonotype was observed at least ten times. V gene TRBV6-1 combines with J gene TRBJ1-1; D is unclear. The ends were cut back, 7 bases at V and 1 base at J, with 4 bases in the middle. Germline V CDR1 and CDR2: MNHNS, SASEGT. The CDR3 contains 11 residues. The CDR3 spells CASTPNTEAFF. CDR3 bases: TGTGCCAGCACCCCGAACACTGAAGCTTTCTTT.

This clonotype was detected many times. The V and J genes are TRBV7-2 and TRBJ2-7; 12 bases are a match to TRBD1. Germline assignment: CDR1 SGHTA and CDR2 FQGNSA. V shed 5 bases and J 5 bases; nucleotides not matched to a gene: 4. The CDR3 length is 14 residues. The CDR3 protein is CASSRGTGGDEQYF. CDR3 nucleotides: TGTGCCAGCAGCCGCGGGACAGGGGGCGACGAGCAGTACTTC. Using reference TRBV7-2 and TRBJ2-7 for the parts outside the CDR3, the full variable domain is GAGVSQSPSNKVTEKGKDVELRCDPISGHTALYWYRQSLGQGLEFLIYFQGNSAPDKSGLPSDRFSAERTGGSVSTLTIQRTQQEDSAVYLCASSRGTGGDEQYFGPGTRLTVT.

The chain carries TRBV28 and TRBJ1-1, with D uncertain. The CDR3 has 12 amino acids. V was cut by 6 bases and J by 7 bases, with 12 bases left in between. CDR1 is MDHEN and CDR2 is SYDVKM in the germline V gene. The DNA for the CDR3 is TGTGCCAGCAGAAATAGCGGGATTGAAGCTTTCTTT. This translates into CASRNSGIEAFF.

This clonotype was recorded at least ten times. This sequence joins TRBV5-1 and TRBJ1-6; TRBD1 might be the D (5 bases). There are 12 residues in the CDR3. V was cut by 4 bases and J by 11 bases, with 10 bases left in between. The germline V gene encodes CDR1 SGHRS and CDR2 YFSETQ. This CDR3 reads CASSDWGAPLHF. CDR3 nucleotide sequence: TGCGCCAGCAGCGATTGGGGGGCACCCCTCCACTTT.

This clonotype was counted between two and nine times. The chain is built from TRBV7-3 and TRBJ2-1, with D possibly matching TRBD1 (5 bases). CDR1 and CDR2 (germline): SGHTA, FQGTGA. This CDR3 spans 15 amino acids. V was clipped by 3 bases and J by 0 bases, with 9 bases between them. CDR3 region: CASSLGQFSYNEQFF. CDR3 DNA sequence: TGTGCCAGCAGCTTGGGGCAGTTCTCCTACAATGAGCAGTTCTTC.

The J gene is TRBJ1-2, the V gene TRBV3-1; 10 bases fit TRBD1. CDR3 length: 14 amino acids. Germline V gene data show CDR1 as LGHDT and CDR2 as YNNKEL (reference sequence). V was pared by 4 bases and J by 6 bases, with 5 bases of the junction left unmatched. CDR3 bases: TGTGCCAGCAGCCCTCTGGGACAGGGGCATGGCTACACCTTC. Protein sequence: CASSPLGQGHGYTF. Variable domain in full (rest from reference TRBV3-1 and TRBJ1-2): DTAVSQTPKYLVTQMGNDKSIKCEQNLGHDTMYWYKQDSKKFLKIMFSYNNKELIINETVPNRFSPKSPDKAHLNLHINSLELGDSAVYFCASSPLGQGHGYTFGSGTRLTVV.

The table lists this clonotype with many counts. The chain has TRBV12-3 or TRBV12-4 and TRBJ2-7; a weak D match, TRBD1 (6 bases). V was cut by 6 bases and J by 4 bases, with 13 bases left in between. The CDR3 covers 13 residues. The CDR3 region is CASSLDRWYEQYF. The CDR3 DNA follows: TGTGCCAGCAGCTTGGACAGATGGTACGAGCAGTACTTC.